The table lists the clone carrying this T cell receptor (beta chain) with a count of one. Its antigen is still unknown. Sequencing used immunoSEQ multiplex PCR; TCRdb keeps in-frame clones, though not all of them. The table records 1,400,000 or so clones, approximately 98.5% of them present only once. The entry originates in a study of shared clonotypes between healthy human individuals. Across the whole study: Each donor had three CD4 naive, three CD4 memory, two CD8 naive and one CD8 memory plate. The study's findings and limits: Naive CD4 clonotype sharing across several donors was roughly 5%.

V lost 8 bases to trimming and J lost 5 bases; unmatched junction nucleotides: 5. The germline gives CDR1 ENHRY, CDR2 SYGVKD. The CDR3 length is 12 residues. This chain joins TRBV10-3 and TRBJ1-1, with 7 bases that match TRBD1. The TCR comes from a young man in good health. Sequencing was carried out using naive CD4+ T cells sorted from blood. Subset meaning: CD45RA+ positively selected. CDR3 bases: TGTGCCATCCAGGGGGGAGGTACTGAAGCTTTCTTT. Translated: CAIQGGGTEAFF.